The 11 T cell receptor beta chains below all came from one sample that was sequenced in a study of CXCR3-negative and CXCR3-positive naive CD8 T cells. Via 5' RACE with UMI labels, TRB cDNA libraries were prepared. TCRdb reprocessed the 5' RACE reads and reports one entry per CDR3 protein, with no DNA. Recorded for this sample: 5,500 to 6,000 distinct CDR3 sequences. The specimen was naive CXCR3- CD8+ T cells from blood. The subset was: CD45RO-CCR7+CD27+CD95- naive CD8+ T cells lacking CXCR3 (TNR3-). Source of these receptors: a human donor in good health. Some clones in this sample may be carry-over from other donors' samples.

The chain's CDR3 is CASSLAPGGPYEQYF. The chain has TRBV5-1 and TRBJ2-7. The CDR3 spans 15 residues. Germline CDR1 is SGHRS and CDR2 is YFSETQ.

This clonotype ranks as large in terms of frequency. The V and J genes are TRBV28 and TRBJ2-1; the D gene TCRdb calls, TRBD2, cannot be checked with no DNA. This CDR3 comprises 18 residues. The germline CDR1 and CDR2 sequences are MDHEN and SYDVKM. The CDR3 reads CASRRDLAGEGSYNEQFF.

The J gene is TRBJ2-1, the V gene TRBV29-1; TCRdb returns TRBD1, unconfirmable since there is no DNA. The germline gives CDR1 SQVTM, CDR2 ANQGSEA. The CDR3 totals 14 residues. The CDR3 spells CSVDTGFGYNEQFF.

V usage is TRBV20-1 and J usage is TRBJ1-5; the TCRdb call, TRBD1, lacks DNA for checking. Germline V gives CDR1 DFQATT, CDR2 SNEGSKA (reference sequence). CDR3 length equals 15 residues. CDR3 amino acids: CSARDSQGANQPQHF.

The chain carries TRBV15 and TRBJ2-5; TCRdb designates TRBD1, a call that cannot be tested without DNA. From germline, CDR1 is LNHNV and CDR2 YYDKDF (reference sequence). There are 15 residues in the CDR3. The CDR3 reads CATSRDRGDSETQYF. The full variable domain, rest sourced from reference TRBV15 and TRBJ2-5, is DAMVIQNPRYQVTQFGKPVTLSCSQTLNHNVMYWYQQKSSQAPKLLFHYYDKDFNNEADTPDNFQSRRPNTSFCFLDIRSPGLGDTAMYLCATSRDRGDSETQYFGPGTRLLVL.

V is TRBV29-1 and J is TRBJ2-1; absent DNA, TCRdb's TRBD2 call cannot be checked. Per germline, CDR1 SQVTM and CDR2 ANQGSEA. The CDR3 consists of 14 residues. CDR3 protein: CSVAREGRYNEQFF.

Frequency places this clonotype as medium-sized. This sequence joins TRBV29-1 and TRBJ2-2; TCRdb's D call of TRBD1 is untestable without DNA. Looked up from germline, CDR1 is SQVTM and CDR2 is ANQGSEA. This CDR3 region has 13 residues. CDR3: CSVESPLTGELFF.

Its frequency marks this clonotype as medium-sized (0.01 to 0.1%). The gene calls are TRBV29-1 and TRBJ2-7; the D gene TCRdb calls, TRBD1, cannot be checked with no DNA. CDR1 and CDR2 from the germline V gene are SQVTM and ANQGSEA. The CDR3 consists of 14 residues. The CDR3: CSVQVTGDPYEQYF.

J is TRBJ1-2 and V is TRBV6-6. Germline loops: CDR1 MNHNY, CDR2 SVGAGI (reference sequence). There are 13 residues in the CDR3. CDR3 sequence reads: CASSYQGGDGYTF.

This clonotype is deemed medium-sized by its frequency. The CDR3 is CSVLGLAGEGVGDEQYF. The chain recombines TRBV29-1 with TRBJ2-7; the TCRdb call, TRBD2, lacks DNA for checking. In germline, CDR1 is SQVTM, CDR2 ANQGSEA. The CDR3 runs to 17 residues.

The chain has TRBV5-1 and TRBJ1-1. The CDR3 is 14 residues long. Germline loops: CDR1 SGHRS, CDR2 YFSETQ. The CDR3 is CASSLYAEGTEAFF.